A single sample is the source of the 27 T cell receptor beta chains below, sequenced in a study of technical replicates of blood from four donors. Some clones are missing from TCRdb's copy, which holds only in-frame ones; the method was immunoSEQ multiplex PCR. The table includes about 100,000 clones, more than 90% detected once. The sequencing sample was made of T cells isolated from PBMCs. The receptors shown here come from a human donor in good health.

The rearrangement uses TRBV6-4 and TRBJ2-6; TRBD2 agrees at 9 bases. The germline CDR1 and CDR2 sequences are MRHNA and SNTAGT. The J segment lost 1 base and the V segment lost 0 bases, leaving 4 bases of the junction unmatched. CDR3 length equals 18 residues. The CDR3 bases are TGTGCCAGCAGTGACTCGATGCTAGCGGGGTCTGGGGCCAACGTCCTGACTTTC. Amino acids: CASSDSMLAGSGANVLTF.

The genes are TRBV27 and TRBJ2-3; no clear D gene. CDR1 MNHEY and CDR2 SMNVEV come from the germline V gene (reference sequence). The CDR3 covers 13 residues. V dropped 2 bases and J dropped 3 bases, with 6 bases sitting between them. This chain's CDR3 is CASSLEVTDTQYF. CDR3 nucleotides: TGTGCCAGCAGTTTAGAGGTTACAGATACGCAGTATTTT.

The chain combines TRBV29-1 with TRBJ1-4; D is unclear. The CDR3 length is 12 residues. The germline gives CDR1 SQVTM, CDR2 ANQGSEA. The V end was cut by 0 bases, the J end by 5 bases, with 4 bases between. Written as DNA, the CDR3 is TGCAGCGTTGAAGATCGGAATGAAAAACTGTTTTTT. Amino acids: CSVEDRNEKLFF.

This rearrangement joins TRBV7-6 to TRBJ2-2; tentative D call: TRBD2 (6 bases). This CDR3 comprises 15 residues. Trimming cost V 6 bases and J 4 bases, with 15 bases left between them. Germline V gives CDR1 SGHVS, CDR2 FNYEAQ. CDR3 sequence (DNA): TGTGCCAGCAGGACTTCGGGGGAGATCACCGGGGAGCTGTTTTTT. Translating gives CASRTSGEITGELFF.

The rearrangement links TRBV7-9 to TRBJ1-1; 9 bases map to TRBD1. The V gene end was trimmed by 3 bases and the J gene end by 4 bases; junction bases not matched to a gene: 6. The CDR3 extends over 15 amino acids. The V gene's germline CDR1 is SEHNR and CDR2 FQNEAQ (reference sequence). Here the CDR3 reads CASSLVGQGFTEAFF. In DNA, the CDR3 is TGTGCCAGCAGCTTGGTGGGACAGGGTTTCACTGAAGCTTTCTTT.

This clone occurred once. The chain has TRBV18 and TRBJ2-1; 7 nucleotides match TRBD1. CDR1 is KGHSH and CDR2 is LQKENI in the germline V gene. CDR3 length equals 14 residues. With 2 bases clipped from V and 5 bases from J, the junction kept 3 bases outside the gene matches. CDR3 DNA: TGTGCCAGCTCACCAAGGGACAGTCACAATGAGCAGTTCTTC. Protein product: CASSPRDSHNEQFF.

This clone appeared a single time. J is TRBJ2-1 and V is TRBV29-1, with 8 nucleotides matching TRBD1. V was clipped by 2 bases and J by 10 bases; unmatched bases: 7. The CDR3 contains 13 residues. Per the germline V gene, CDR1 is SQVTM and CDR2 is ANQGSEA. The DNA for the CDR3 is TGCAGCGTTGAATTTCAGGGGGCTTTCGAGCAGTTCTTC. The encoded protein is CSVEFQGAFEQFF.

This rearrangement joins TRBV19 to TRBJ2-1, with 10 bases identical to TRBD2. The germline CDR1 and CDR2 sequences are LNHDA and SQIVND (reference sequence). The V gene end was trimmed by 4 bases and the J gene end by 4 bases; junction bases not matched to a gene: 7. This CDR3 has 16 residues. The CDR3 sequence is CASSTPTSGMYNEQFF. DNA for the CDR3: TGTGCCAGTAGTACGCCAACTAGCGGGATGTACAATGAGCAGTTCTTC.

The chain combines TRBV2 with TRBJ2-5; tentative D call: TRBD2 (5 bases). This CDR3 contains 12 residues. Trimming shortened V by 10 bases and J by 2 bases, and 11 bases separated the two germline ends. Looked up from germline, CDR1 is SNHLY and CDR2 is FYNNEI. The CDR3 loop is CAKRSGQETQYF. The DNA of the CDR3 is TGTGCCAAGAGGAGCGGTCAAGAGACCCAGTACTTC.

This sequence joins TRBV5-1 and TRBJ2-3; 11 bases line up with TRBD2. The V segment lost 3 bases and the J segment 4 bases; nucleotides outside the gene matches: 4. Germline V gene data show CDR1 as SGHRS and CDR2 as YFSETQ. This CDR3 spans 15 amino acids. CDR3 residues: CASSSTSGGADTQYF. The CDR3 DNA sequence: TGCGCCAGCAGCTCCACTAGCGGGGGTGCAGATACGCAGTATTTT. Full variable domain (missing parts from reference TRBV5-1 and TRBJ2-3): KAGVTQTPRYLIKTRGQQVTLSCSPISGHRSVSWYQQTPGQGLQFLFEYFSETQRNKGNFPGRFSGRQFSNSRSEMNVSTLELGDSALYLCASSSTSGGADTQYFGPGTRLTVL.

This rearrangement joins TRBV29-1 to TRBJ2-2; D is ambiguous. The germline CDR1 and CDR2 sequences are SQVTM and ANQGSEA. Trimming shortened V by 4 bases and J by 0 bases, and 9 bases separated the two germline ends. The length of the CDR3 is 14 residues. CDR3 region: CSVVAPPNTGELFF. The DNA for the CDR3 is TGCAGCGTTGTGGCCCCACCGAACACCGGGGAGCTGTTTTTT.

This clone has a single count. The V gene is TRBV5-4, the J gene TRBJ1-1, with a possible D match to TRBD1 (5 bases). From germline, CDR1 is SGHNT and CDR2 YYREEE (reference sequence). Between the trimmed V and J ends, which lost 4 bases and 4 bases, there was a span of 17 bases. The CDR3 covers 15 residues. CDR3 DNA: TGTGCCAGCAGCCTTCCGGGAGGGGTCGGCACTGAAGCTTTCTTT. Translation: CASSLPGGVGTEAFF.

This clone was counted between two and nine times. The chain carries TRBV4-1 and TRBJ1-5; the D gene is possibly TRBD1 (5 bases). The CDR3 has 16 residues. V gave up 1 base and J gave up 2 bases, with 12 bases separating them. In germline, CDR1 is MGHRA, CDR2 YSYEKL. The CDR3 protein is CASSQGRGGGNQPQHF. The CDR3 DNA is TGCGCCAGCAGCCAAGGTCGGGGAGGGGGCAATCAGCCCCAGCATTTT.

This chain joins TRBV29-1 and TRBJ1-2, with D perhaps TRBD1 (6 bases). Trimming cost V 7 bases and J 2 bases, with 14 bases left between them. Germline V gives CDR1 SQVTM, CDR2 ANQGSEA. The CDR3 extends over 13 amino acids. Written as DNA, the CDR3 is TGCAGCGCTGCCCAGGGGTCCAACTATGGCTACACCTTC. It yields the protein CSAAQGSNYGYTF.

The genes are TRBV5-6 and TRBJ1-2, with D tentatively TRBD1 (5 bases). V gave up 1 base and J gave up 2 bases, with 6 bases separating them. Per germline, CDR1 SGHDT and CDR2 YYEEEE. This CDR3 contains 13 residues. DNA of the CDR3: TGTGCCAGCAGCTTGCGGGGGAACTATGGCTACACCTTC. Translated: CASSLRGNYGYTF.

The V gene is TRBV7-9, the J gene TRBJ2-7, with 7 bases matching TRBD1. In germline, CDR1 is SEHNR, CDR2 FQNEAQ (reference sequence). Germline trimming cut 6 bases from V and 4 bases from J; bases unmatched to any gene: 9. This CDR3 has 14 amino acids. CDR3 region: CASRGTAPGYEQYF. The CDR3 bases are TGTGCCAGCAGGGGGACAGCCCCGGGATACGAGCAGTACTTC.

The chain employs TRBV9 and TRBJ1-2; TRBD1 agrees at 7 bases. CDR1 is SGDLS and CDR2 is YYNGEE in the germline V gene. V lost 0 bases and J lost 6; bases outside the gene matches: 2. This CDR3 is 13 amino acids long. The CDR3 coding sequence is TGTGCCAGCAGCGTAGGAGGGGGCAATGGCTACACCTTC. It yields the protein CASSVGGGNGYTF.

The V and J genes are TRBV19 and TRBJ2-7; 8 bases are shared with TRBD1. Trimming took 6 bases from V and 8 from J; bases not matched to a gene: 6. CDR1 is LNHDA and CDR2 is SQIVND in the germline V gene (reference sequence). The CDR3 contains 12 residues. CDR3 bases: TGTGCCAGTAGAGGGACAGGTTGGAAGCAGTACTTC. It translates to CASRGTGWKQYF.

The CDR3 region has the DNA TGTGCCAGCAGCTCTACGACAGGGAGGTATAATTCACCCCTCCACTTT. It specifies CASSSTTGRYNSPLHF. This rearrangement joins TRBV7-9 to TRBJ1-6; 7 positions match TRBD1. V gave up 4 bases and J gave up 4 bases; unmatched junction bases: 7. CDR3 length: 16 residues. CDR1 SEHNR and CDR2 FQNEAQ come from the germline V gene (reference sequence). The variable domain in full, with the rest retrieved from reference TRBV7-9 and TRBJ1-6, is DTGVSQNPRHKITKRGQNVTFRCDPISEHNRLYWYRQTLGQGPEFLTYFQNEAQLEKSRLLSDRFSAERPKGSFSTLEIQRTEQGDSAMYLCASSSTTGRYNSPLHFGNGTRLTVT.

The chain has TRBV7-9 and TRBJ2-1; maybe TRBD2 (5 bases). V dropped 8 bases and J dropped 5 bases, with 13 bases sitting between them. CDR1 and CDR2 (germline): SEHNR, FQNEAQ (reference sequence). The CDR3 runs to 13 residues. CDR3 loop: CASAPNGNNEQFF. The CDR3 DNA sequence: TGTGCCAGCGCGCCAAACGGGAACAATGAGCAGTTCTTC. Drawing the rest from reference TRBV7-9 and TRBJ2-1, the complete variable domain is DTGVSQNPRHKITKRGQNVTFRCDPISEHNRLYWYRQTLGQGPEFLTYFQNEAQLEKSRLLSDRFSAERPKGSFSTLEIQRTEQGDSAMYLCASAPNGNNEQFFGPGTRLTVL.

This chain uses TRBV2 with TRBJ2-5, with 7 positions matching TRBD2. V lost 9 bases and J lost 5; bases outside the gene matches: 12. In germline, CDR1 is SNHLY, CDR2 FYNNEI. The CDR3 has 14 residues. The CDR3 spells CASRGGRAWETQYF. CDR3 nucleotide sequence: TGTGCCAGTCGAGGTGGGAGGGCCTGGGAGACCCAGTACTTC.

This clone appeared once. The V gene is TRBV30, the J gene TRBJ1-2; maybe TRBD1 (6 bases). From germline, CDR1 is GTSNPN and CDR2 SVGIG (reference sequence). CDR3 length equals 13 residues. V lost 2 bases to trimming and J lost 8 bases, with 15 bases between them. CDR3 DNA: TGTGCCTGGAGTTCGGGGGGGGCTGAGGGCTACACCTTC. Protein product: CAWSSGGAEGYTF.

The CDR3 is CASSLSGQVNYGYEQYF. CDR3 bases: TGTGCCAGCAGTTTGTCGGGACAGGTTAACTACGGCTACGAGCAGTACTTC. This chain connects TRBV27 to TRBJ2-7, with 8 bases that match TRBD1. CDR3 length: 17 residues. Germline assignment: CDR1 MNHEY and CDR2 SMNVEV (reference sequence). The ends lost 3 bases at V and 3 bases at J; junction bases unmatched: 13.

The J gene is TRBJ2-1, the V gene TRBV28; TRBD2 matches at 7 bases. CDR1 and CDR2 (germline): MDHEN, SYDVKM. V shed 7 bases and J 3 bases; nucleotides not matched to a gene: 12. CDR3 size: 16 residues. The CDR3 region is CASTYGRGRYYNEQFF. As DNA, the CDR3 is TGTGCCAGCACCTACGGACGCGGGAGATACTACAATGAGCAGTTCTTC.

A note on this clone: The junction departs from germline at one end; a sequencing error may be responsible. The chain couples TRBV7-7 to TRBJ1-4, with a possible D match to TRBD1 (6 bases). Germline loops: CDR1 SSHAT, CDR2 FNYEAQ (reference sequence). The CDR3 has 16 residues. The chain's CDR3 is CASSRGSGRGGQKLFF. CDR3 coding DNA: TGTGCTAGCAGCCGGGGATCTGGCAGGGGTGGGCAAAAACTGTTTTTT.

The rearrangement joins TRBV5-1 to TRBJ2-7, with 7 bases that match TRBD2. V lost 4 bases to trimming and J lost 3 bases; unmatched junction nucleotides: 4. The CDR3 runs to 13 residues. From germline, CDR1 is SGHRS and CDR2 YFSETQ. The chain's CDR3 is CASSPSGNYEQYF. The CDR3, as DNA: TGCGCCAGCAGCCCTAGCGGCAACTACGAGCAGTACTTC.

The chain uses TRBV7-6 and TRBJ2-5; D is perhaps TRBD1 (6 bases). Per the germline V gene, CDR1 is SGHVS and CDR2 is FNYEAQ. CDR3 length equals 15 residues. The V and J ends lost 0 bases and 3 bases respectively, with 11 bases between them. In DNA form, the CDR3 reads TGTGCCAGCAGCTTAGCGCTGGCAGGGGAAGAGACCCAGTACTTC. Translation gives CASSLALAGEETQYF.